This TCR beta chain was documented in a study of blood T cell repertoires in COVID-19 (TCRdb year 2020). About the full investigation: Samples covering the acute and convalescent phases of COVID-19 were provided by collaborators in the United States, Italy and Spain. The material from the prospective study consisted of cDNA or gDNA derived from T cells, B-cell-depleted T cells, or PBMCs. A de-identified subject ID, COVID-19 status, age in years and sex were almost always included in the sample metadata. Samples came from the ongoing ImmuneRACE study (first 160 participants) plus 1,254 subjects from 6 global collaborators. Subjects who had been exposed to COVID-19, were actively infected with it, or had recovered from it provided the deeply sampled blood TCRbeta repertoires that made up the dataset. HLA class I and class II types, where available, came from metadata supplied by the sample provider rather than from assay-based typing. The repertoires were released in a freely available public database intended as a resource for research on the immune response to SARS-CoV-2.

The investigation overall reported the following: How much clinical and demographic metadata was included differed by source and by participant, and the metadata was provided uncurated.

The CDR3 goes from the cysteine to the phenylalanine over 15 residues. CDR3 DNA is the only sequence kept; it has 45 bases, read in frame from the first base. Trimming takes 3 bases off V and 2 bases off J; junction bases not matched to a gene: 7. According to the germline V gene, CDR1 reads KGHSH and CDR2 reads LQKENI. About this clone itself: Its antigen is unknown. Base qualities are not at hand, and no much larger clone is one base apart.

Each collaborating institution followed its own protocols to collect whole blood in K2EDTA tubes. For TCRbeta analysis, collaborator samples were shipped as frozen whole blood, as isolated PBMCs, or as DNA extracted from either sample type. The immunoSEQ Assay, a bias-controlled multiplex PCR, was used to amplify TCRbeta CDR3 regions from genomic DNA. On the authors' methods: Within the assay, amplification of reference gene primers was used to estimate how many nucleated cells each sample contained. Sequence reads were collapsed and filtered to measure the absolute abundance of every unique TCRbeta CDR3 rearrangement. Productive Simpson clonality was computed per sample as the square root of Simpson's diversity index over productive rearrangements. TCRdb carries this immuneACCESS record with in-frame sequences only. Its versions omit some clonotypes, under half of them owing to an unresolved V gene in the studies checked, with the rest unexplained. D and trimming come from the DNA, and the V and J calls and clone size come from that table. The sample profile shows roughly 64,000 clones; roughly 88% of them were found once. The top ten hold roughly 6% of the sample.

This TCR was recovered from a woman aged 60 to 75 with acute or convalescent COVID-19. The V and J segments used are TRBV18 and TRBJ2-7; 7 nucleotides in the junction match TRBD2. Input material: peripheral blood. At the DNA level, the sequence is TGTGCCAGCTCACCGCGCGGACTAGGAACCTACGAGCAGTACTTC. The encoded protein is CASSPRGLGTYEQYF.